This TCR beta chain derives from a study of blood T cell repertoires in COVID-19. The wider study: From the United States, Italy and Spain came samples of acute and convalescent COVID-19.

J lost 3 bases, V lost 7 bases, and 22 bases had no gene match. Looked up from germline, CDR1 is LNHDA and CDR2 is SQIVND (reference sequence). The CDR3 covers 20 residues. As handled by the study authors: Reference gene primer amplification in the assay estimated nucleated cell counts. The table came from immunoSEQ multiplex PCR; TCRdb's copy has only in-frame clones and leaves some out. That table is the source of V, J and clone size, and D and trimming were worked out from the DNA. The data show fewer than 200,000 clones, approximately 90% seen once. The genes are TRBV19 and TRBJ1-5, with TRBD1 matching 9 bases. The TCR sequence derives from a man under 40 with COVID-19, enrolled during active disease. Sequencing was performed on peripheral blood. The CDR3 region is CASTMGWKGDREKSNQPQHF. The CDR3 DNA reads TGTGCCAGTACCATGGGGTGGAAGGGGGACAGGGAGAAGTCCAATCAGCCCCAGCATTTT.